The rows below give T cell receptor beta chains drawn from one sample of a study of blood T cell repertoires in COVID-19. The repertoire was sequenced with immunoSEQ multiplex PCR; TCRdb's copy has only in-frame clones and lacks some. The sample has 310,000 or so clones, around 86% seen once; the top ten hold around 1.5%. Sequencing was carried out using peripheral blood. These receptors all stem from a woman aged 50 to 60 with acute or convalescent COVID-19. CDR3s include the opening cysteine and the closing phenylalanine or tryptophan. Each record gives: D gene, clone size, V gene, J gene, CDR3 DNA, CDR3 protein. D genes are given only for firm matches. Clone size is not always given. Where it is, it says once, few, many or a class for expanded clones.

>-|-|TRBV27|TRBJ1-6
TGTGCCATCGGCCCGAAAGGAGTTAATTCACCCCTCCACTTT
CAIGPKGVNSPLHF
>-|-|TRBV4-1|TRBJ2-1
TGCGCCAGCAGCCAGCAGGGGGACTGGTACAATGAGCAGTTCTTC
CASSQQGDWYNEQFF
>-|-|TRBV5-1|TRBJ2-2
TGCGCCAGCAGTTCCGGGACACTTAACACCGGGGAGCTGTTTTTT
CASSSGTLNTGELFF
>-|-|TRBV29-1|TRBJ2-4
TGCAGCGTTGTTACCCTCTCTAGGCGGTACTTC
CSVVTLSRRYF
>TRBD1|-|TRBV19|TRBJ2-7
TGTGCCAGTAGTGGAAGGACAGGGAATCCCTACGAGCAGTACTTC
CASSGRTGNPYEQYF
>TRBD1|-|TRBV7-9|TRBJ2-1
TGTGCCAGCAGTTTCGACAGGGGATCCTACAATGAGCAGTTCTTC
CASSFDRGSYNEQFF
>TRBD1|-|TRBV4-1|TRBJ1-2
TGCGCCAGCAGCCATCCATTACCGGGACAGGGAGTCTATGGCTACACCTTC
CASSHPLPGQGVYGYTF
>-|-|TRBV6-1|TRBJ1-2
TGTGCCAGCAGTGAAGCGGGGGCAGGGTTAGGCTATGGCTACACCTTC
CASSEAGAGLGYGYTF
>TRBD1|-|TRBV5-6|TRBJ2-7
TGTGCCAGCAGCTGGGGACAGCCAACCTACGAGCAGTACTTC
CASSWGQPTYEQYF
>-|-|TRBV23-1|TRBJ1-2
TGCGCCAGCAGTCATATCACAGGTGTCGACTATGGCTACACCTTC
CASSHITGVDYGYTF
>TRBD2|-|TRBV18|TRBJ2-3
TGTGCCAGCTCACCGTCCGGGACTAGCGGGACAGATACGCAGTATTTT
CASSPSGTSGTDTQYF
>TRBD2|-|TRBV7-9|TRBJ2-1
TGTGCCAGCAGCTTAGCCATAGCGGGCGTTTACAATGAGCAGTTCTTC
CASSLAIAGVYNEQFF
>TRBD1|-|TRBV24-1|TRBJ1-1
TGTGCCACCAGTGATTCGGGACAGTTGAACACTGAAGCTTTCTTT
CATSDSGQLNTEAFF
>-|-|TRBV7-3|TRBJ2-7
TGTGCCAGCGGGGACAATCAGTACGAGCAGTACTTC
CASGDNQYEQYF
>-|-|TRBV5-1|TRBJ1-2
TGCGCCAGCAGCTCGTTTAGTGGACAGAATCCTAACTATGGCTACACCTTC
CASSSFSGQNPNYGYTF
>TRBD1|-|TRBV7-9|TRBJ2-7
TGTGCCAGCAGCTTAAGGGGGACAGGGCCCTACGAGCAGTACTTC
CASSLRGTGPYEQYF
>-|-|TRBV5-1|TRBJ2-3
TGCGCCAGCAGCGTCCACACAGATACGCAGTATTTT
CASSVHTDTQYF
>TRBD1|-|TRBV19|TRBJ1-3
TGTGCCAGTACCGGGACAGCTGGAAACACCATATATTTT
CASTGTAGNTIYF
>-|once|TRBV28|TRBJ2-7
TGTGCCAGCAGTCCTTGGAGGGCAGTTGCCTACGAGCAGTACTTC
CASSPWRAVAYEQYF
>-|-|TRBV5-1|TRBJ2-7
TGCGCCAGCAGCTTGGAGTCAGGGTACCACGAGCAGTACTTC
CASSLESGYHEQYF
>TRBD1|-|TRBV30|TRBJ2-2
TGTGCCTGGAGCGAGTACAGGGGTGCCGGGGAGCTGTTTTTT
CAWSEYRGAGELFF
>-|-|TRBV11-2|TRBJ1-6
TGTGCCACCACCCTGAGGGACAATAATTCACCCCTCCACTTT
CATTLRDNNSPLHF
>-|once|TRBV15|TRBJ1-3
TGTGCCACCAGCAGAGATAGACTGAACTCTGGAAACACCATATATTTT
CATSRDRLNSGNTIYF
>-|-|TRBV19|TRBJ2-7
TGTGCCAGTAGTGGGACTTCCTCTCAGGAGCAGTACTTC
CASSGTSSQEQYF
>TRBD2|once|TRBV2|TRBJ2-2
TGTGCCAGCAGTAGGACTAGCGGGAGCACCGGGGAGCTGTTTTTT
CASSRTSGSTGELFF
>-|-|TRBV19|TRBJ2-7
TGTGCCAGTAGTCTCCCCAGGGCCACTGGATACGAGCAGTACTTC
CASSLPRATGYEQYF
>-|once|TRBV5-4|TRBJ2-3
TGTGCCAGCAGCTTGTATGGGCTAGATACGCAGTATTTT
CASSLYGLDTQYF
>-|-|TRBV19|TRBJ1-1
TGTGCCAGTTGGCTGGCGGGGACTGAAGCTTTCTTT
CASWLAGTEAFF
>TRBD2|-|TRBV7-9|TRBJ2-3
TGTGCCAGCAGCCAATCGGGACTAGCGGGAACATCGCAGTATTTT
CASSQSGLAGTSQYF
>-|-|TRBV29-1|TRBJ2-6
TGCAGCGCTATTGATACAACAGGGACTGGGGCCAACGTCCTGACTTTC
CSAIDTTGTGANVLTF
>TRBD2|-|TRBV27|TRBJ2-7
TGTGCCAGCAGTTTACTAGCGGGAGAGGGCTACGAGCAGTACTTC
CASSLLAGEGYEQYF
>-|once|TRBV5-4|TRBJ1-1
TGTGCCAGCCGGGGGGACTTGTGGATGAACACTGAAGCTTTCTTT
CASRGDLWMNTEAFF
>-|-|TRBV2|TRBJ2-2
TGTGCCAGCAGAGACCGGGACATGCAGAACACCGGGGAGCTGTTTTTT
CASRDRDMQNTGELFF
>-|-|TRBV5-1|TRBJ2-5
TGCGCCAGCAGCTTGCCACAGGGTCGGGAGACCCAGTACTTC
CASSLPQGRETQYF
>-|-|TRBV28|TRBJ1-4
TGTGCCAGCAGTTTAAGAGATGAAAAACTGTTTTTT
CASSLRDEKLFF
>TRBD1|-|TRBV5-1|TRBJ1-2
TGCGCCAGCAGCTTGGGGGTACAGGGGAACGGCTACACCTTC
CASSLGVQGNGYTF
>-|-|TRBV15|TRBJ1-1
TGTGCCACCAGCAGAGATGGATTTGGCCTGACAGGAGTCATGAACACTGAAGCTTTCTTT
CATSRDGFGLTGVMNTEAFF
>-|-|TRBV30|TRBJ2-7
TGTGCCTGGAGCCCCTACTTTAGAGACTACGAGCAGTACTTC
CAWSPYFRDYEQYF
>-|-|TRBV6-5|TRBJ1-1
TGTGCCAGCAGTTACTCCGGGGGGCGTTTCACTGAAGCTTTCTTT
CASSYSGGRFTEAFF
>TRBD2|once|TRBV3-1/TRBV3-2|TRBJ2-7
TGTGCCAGCAGCCAAGTAACTAGCGGGTACGAGCAGTACTTC
CASSQVTSGYEQYF
>TRBD1|-|TRBV28|TRBJ2-1
TGTGCCAGCAGTCCCGCGTGGACAGGGGACTACAATGAGCAGTTCTTC
CASSPAWTGDYNEQFF
>-|-|TRBV11-3|TRBJ2-3
TGTGCCAGCAGCTTAAGCGGGCCGACAGATACGCAGTATTTT
CASSLSGPTDTQYF
>TRBD2|once|TRBV5-4|TRBJ2-3
TGTGCCAGCAGCCAGGGGAATAGCGGGGGCACAGATACGCAGTATTTT
CASSQGNSGGTDTQYF
>-|-|TRBV24-1|TRBJ1-5
TGTGCCACCAGTGACCAAGCCTTCCAGCCCCAGCATTTT
CATSDQAFQPQHF
>-|once|TRBV7-3|TRBJ1-5
TGTGCCAGCAGCTTACTTCGGGGAGGCAATCAGCCCCAGCATTTT
CASSLLRGGNQPQHF
>-|-|TRBV2|TRBJ2-6
TGTGCCAGCAGTGAGCTTGCGGGTTCTGGGGCCAACGTCCTGACTTTC
CASSELAGSGANVLTF
>TRBD2|-|TRBV4-3|TRBJ2-7
TGCGCCAGCAGCCAAGAAGTGTTTCCCGGGACTATGAGCTACGAGCAGTACTTC
CASSQEVFPGTMSYEQYF
>TRBD1|-|TRBV2|TRBJ1-1
TGTGCCAGCAGTACACAGGGGGACACTGAAGCTTTCTTT
CASSTQGDTEAFF
>TRBD1|-|TRBV5-4|TRBJ2-7
TGTGCCAGCAGCCGGGGACAGGGGACATACGAGCAGTACTTC
CASSRGQGTYEQYF
>-|once|TRBV7-3|TRBJ2-1
TGTGCCAGCAGCTTAAGTATCAGCGAGGATTTCTCCTACAATGAGCAGTTCTTC
CASSLSISEDFSYNEQFF
>-|-|TRBV5-1|TRBJ1-1
TGCGCCAGCAGCTTGGAGTACAGGAACACTGAAGCTTTCTTT
CASSLEYRNTEAFF
>TRBD2|-|TRBV4-2|TRBJ2-3
TGTGCCAGCAGCCAAGATTGGACTAGTGGTTCGGATACGCAGTATTTT
CASSQDWTSGSDTQYF
>-|-|TRBV2|TRBJ1-2
TGTGCCAGCAGACCCGACAGGTCGAATAACTATGGCTACACCTTC
CASRPDRSNNYGYTF
>-|once|TRBV6-5|TRBJ2-7
TGTGCCGTAAAAAGGGGGACATACTCCTACGAGCAGTACTTC
CAVKRGTYSYEQYF